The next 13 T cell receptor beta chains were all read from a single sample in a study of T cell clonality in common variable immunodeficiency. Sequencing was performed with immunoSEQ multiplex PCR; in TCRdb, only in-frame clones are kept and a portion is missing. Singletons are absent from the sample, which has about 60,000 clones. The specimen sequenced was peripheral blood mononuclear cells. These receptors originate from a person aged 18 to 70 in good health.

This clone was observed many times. CDR3 bases read: TGTGCCAGCAGCTTAACCCCTAACTACGAG. Its translation: CASSLTPNYE. The entire CDR3 reads CASSLTPNYEQYF. J is TRBJ2-7 and V is TRBV11-2; D uncertain. Read sequence stops 3 residues before the CDR3 end, and the germline J gene provides the missing end. V was clipped by 2 bases and J by 3 bases, with 8 bases between them. The V gene's germline CDR1 is SGHAT and CDR2 FQNNGV. The CDR3 runs 13 residues. Full variable domain (remainder filled in from reference TRBV11-2 and TRBJ2-7): EAGVAQSPRYKIIEKRQSVAFWCNPISGHATLYWYQQILGQGPKLLIQFQNNGVVDDSQLPKDRFSAERLKGVDSTLKIQPAKLEDSAVYLCASSLTPNYEQYFGPGTRLTVT.

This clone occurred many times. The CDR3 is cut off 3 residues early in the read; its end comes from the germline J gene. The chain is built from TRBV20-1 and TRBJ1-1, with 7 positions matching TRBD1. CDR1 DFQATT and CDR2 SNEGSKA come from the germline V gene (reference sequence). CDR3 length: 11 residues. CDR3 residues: CSAGGQPGAFF. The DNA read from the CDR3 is TGCAGTGCAGGGGGACAGCCCGGG.

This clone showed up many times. The CDR3 bases that were read are TGTGCCTGGAGTGTACGGCGGGAAGCTGAG. Translating gives CAWSVRREAE. The CDR3 in full is CAWSVRREAEQFF. The chain carries TRBV30 and TRBJ2-1; perhaps TRBD2 as D (6 bases). The read ends 3 residues early relative to the CDR3; the germline J gene fills the gap. From germline, CDR1 is GTSNPN and CDR2 SVGIG (reference sequence). V was trimmed by 0 bases and J by 9 bases, leaving 12 bases between them. The CDR3 has 13 amino acids. The full variable domain, in which reference TRBV30 and TRBJ2-1 provide the parts outside the CDR3, is SQTIHQWPATLVQPVGSPLSLECTVEGTSNPNLYWYRQAAGRGLQLLFYSVGIGQISSEVPQNLSASRPQDRQFILSSKKLLLSDSGFYLCAWSVRREAEQFFGPGTRLTVL.

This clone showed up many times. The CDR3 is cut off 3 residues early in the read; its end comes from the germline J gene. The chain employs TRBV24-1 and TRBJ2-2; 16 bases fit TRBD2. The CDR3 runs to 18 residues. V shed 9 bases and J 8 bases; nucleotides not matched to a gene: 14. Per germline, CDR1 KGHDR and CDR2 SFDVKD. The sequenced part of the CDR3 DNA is TGTGCCACCGGACCCCCCGGGACTAGCGGGAGGGACGGAGGGGAG. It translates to CATGPPGTSGRDGGE. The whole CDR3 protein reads CATGPPGTSGRDGGELFF.

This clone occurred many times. The part of the CDR3 DNA that was read is TGTGCCTGGAGTGTACTAGGGGGAGGCGACTACGAG. It codes for CAWSVLGGGDYE. The full-length CDR3 reads as CAWSVLGGGDYEQYF. J is TRBJ2-7 and V is TRBV30, with D perhaps given as TRBD1 or TRBD2 (6 bases each). The CDR3 is cut off 3 residues early in the read; its end comes from the germline J gene. CDR3 size: 15 residues. The germline gives CDR1 GTSNPN, CDR2 SVGIG (reference sequence). V shed 0 bases and J shed 3 bases, with 15 bases lying between them. Full variable domain (missing parts from reference TRBV30 and TRBJ2-7): SQTIHQWPATLVQPVGSPLSLECTVEGTSNPNLYWYRQAAGRGLQLLFYSVGIGQISSEVPQNLSASRPQDRQFILSSKKLLLSDSGFYLCAWSVLGGGDYEQYFGPGTRLTVT.

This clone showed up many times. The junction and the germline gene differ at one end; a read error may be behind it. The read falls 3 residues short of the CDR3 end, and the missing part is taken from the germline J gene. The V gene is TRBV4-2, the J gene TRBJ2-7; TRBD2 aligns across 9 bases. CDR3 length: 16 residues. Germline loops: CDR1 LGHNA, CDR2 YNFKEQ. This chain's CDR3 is CASSQDWLAGRYEQYF. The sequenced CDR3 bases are TGCGCCAGCAGCCAAGATTGGCTAGCGGGAAGATACGAG.

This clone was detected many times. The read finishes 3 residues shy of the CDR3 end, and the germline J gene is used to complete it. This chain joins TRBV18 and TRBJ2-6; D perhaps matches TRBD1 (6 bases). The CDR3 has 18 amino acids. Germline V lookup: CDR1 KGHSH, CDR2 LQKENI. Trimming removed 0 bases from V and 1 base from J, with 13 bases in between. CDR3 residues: CASSPPGGLISGANVLTF. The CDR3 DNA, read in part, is TGTGCCAGCTCACCACCAGGGGGTCTCATATCTGGGGCCAACGTC.

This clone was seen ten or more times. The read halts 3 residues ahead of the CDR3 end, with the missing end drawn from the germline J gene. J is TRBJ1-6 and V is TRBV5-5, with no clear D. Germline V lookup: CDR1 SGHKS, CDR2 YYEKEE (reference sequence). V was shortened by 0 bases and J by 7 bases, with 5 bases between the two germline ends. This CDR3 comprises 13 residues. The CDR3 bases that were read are TGTGCCAGCAGCTTGGCTACCAATTCACCC. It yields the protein CASSLATNSP. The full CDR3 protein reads CASSLATNSPLHF.

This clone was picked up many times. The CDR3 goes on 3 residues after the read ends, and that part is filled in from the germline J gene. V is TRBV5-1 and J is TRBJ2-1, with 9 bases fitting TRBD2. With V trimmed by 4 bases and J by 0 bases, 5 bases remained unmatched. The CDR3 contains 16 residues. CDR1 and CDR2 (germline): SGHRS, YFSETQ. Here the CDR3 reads CASSPDSGSSYNEQFF. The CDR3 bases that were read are TGCGCCAGCAGCCCGGATAGCGGGAGCTCCTACAATGAG.

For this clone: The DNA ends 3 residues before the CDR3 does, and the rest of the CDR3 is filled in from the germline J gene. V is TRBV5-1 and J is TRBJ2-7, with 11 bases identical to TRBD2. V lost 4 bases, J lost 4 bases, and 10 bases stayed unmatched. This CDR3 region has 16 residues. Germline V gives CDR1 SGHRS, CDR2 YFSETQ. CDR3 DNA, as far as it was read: TGCGCCAGCAGCGCGGATCTAGCGGGAGGTGTTTACGAG. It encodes CASSADLAGGVYE. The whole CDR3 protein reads CASSADLAGGVYEQYF.

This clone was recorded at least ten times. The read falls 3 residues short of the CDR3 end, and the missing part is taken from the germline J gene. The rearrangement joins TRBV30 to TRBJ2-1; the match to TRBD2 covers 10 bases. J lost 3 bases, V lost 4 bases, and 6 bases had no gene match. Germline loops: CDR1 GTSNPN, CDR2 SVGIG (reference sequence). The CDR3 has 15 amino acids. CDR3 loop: CAWTNLAGVYNEQFF. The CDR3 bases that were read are TGTGCCTGGACCAATCTAGCGGGAGTCTACAATGAG.

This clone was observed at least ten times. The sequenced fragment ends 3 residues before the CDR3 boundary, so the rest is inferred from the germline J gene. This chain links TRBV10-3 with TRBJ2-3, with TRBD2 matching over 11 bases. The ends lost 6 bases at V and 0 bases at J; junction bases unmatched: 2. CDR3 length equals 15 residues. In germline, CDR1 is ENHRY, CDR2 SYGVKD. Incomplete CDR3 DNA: TGTGCCATCAGGTCTAGCGGGGGGAGCACAGATACG. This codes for CAIRSSGGSTDT. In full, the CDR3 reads CAIRSSGGSTDTQYF.

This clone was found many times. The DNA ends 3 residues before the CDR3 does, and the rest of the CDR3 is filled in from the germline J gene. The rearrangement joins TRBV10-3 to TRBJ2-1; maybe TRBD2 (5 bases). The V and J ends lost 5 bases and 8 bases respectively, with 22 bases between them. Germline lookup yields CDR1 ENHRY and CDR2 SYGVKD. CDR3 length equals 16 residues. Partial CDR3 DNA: TGTGCCATCAGTCATAGCGTACCTGGGAGAGGAGATGAG. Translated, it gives CAISHSVPGRGDE. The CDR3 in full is CAISHSVPGRGDEQFF.